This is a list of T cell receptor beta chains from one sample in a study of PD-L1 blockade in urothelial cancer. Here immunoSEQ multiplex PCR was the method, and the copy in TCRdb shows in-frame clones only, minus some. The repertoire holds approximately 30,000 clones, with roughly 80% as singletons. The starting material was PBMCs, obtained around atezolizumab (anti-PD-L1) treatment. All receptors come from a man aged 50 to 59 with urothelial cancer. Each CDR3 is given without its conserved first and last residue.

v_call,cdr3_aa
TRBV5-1,ASSLVPGKETQY
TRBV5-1,ASNQEGGYGYT
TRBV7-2,ASSLATGGLYNEQF
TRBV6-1,ASSNPGGVGEQF
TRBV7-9,ASSSRVRNEKLF
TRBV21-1,ASPRSGRPNNEQF
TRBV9,ASGRDSYGYT
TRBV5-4,ASSLGQPGDAF
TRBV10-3,AISPRQDNYGYT
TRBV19,ASSRRGSYQETQY
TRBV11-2,ASSSISGLSGYEQY
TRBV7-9,ASSRDTGRQAF
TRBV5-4,ASSLSGTGNSEQF
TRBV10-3,AISEQAGGGVETQY
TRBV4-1,ASSQGLRGRGQGYT
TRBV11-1,ASSRRSALPDTEAF
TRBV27,ASSLRGEQF
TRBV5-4,ASSPGGARYGYT
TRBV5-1,ASSPDSGGSTDTQY
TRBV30,AWRTALNTEAF
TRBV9,ASSVMPSGLEEQF
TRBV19,ASSITFYNEQF
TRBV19,ASSIKGTSGSSYEQY
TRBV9,ASSVGPNEQF
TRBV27,ASRPSSANYGYT
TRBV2,ASPSGSTSTDTQY
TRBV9,ASTVRENTEAF
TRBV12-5,ASGLVRGLMTEAF
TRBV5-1,ASSVQTSGSTDTQY
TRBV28,ASSFKIGLAGGQNNEQF
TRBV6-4,ASSREGVTEAF
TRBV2,ASRTRQDFTYEQY
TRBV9,ASSASGRAFADTQY
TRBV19,ASSGRQGSYEQY
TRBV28,ASSYPGLVNHNEQF
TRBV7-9,ASSLGGSTNEKLF
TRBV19,ASSIIPLSSYNEQF
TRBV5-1,ASSLGGGDRAEAF
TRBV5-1,ASSLDRNYNEQF
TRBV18,ASSPVVMDSDNEQF
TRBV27,ASRGDRAPIMRGYT
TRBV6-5,ASSYSGSLGTQY
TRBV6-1,ASSFGTDYGYT
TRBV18,ASSPFTGAADTQY
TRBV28,ASSPTGTASNQPQH
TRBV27,ASSFWGGGEKLF
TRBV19,ASSIFGLREGPDTQY
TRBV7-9,ASSYSRLDYNEQF
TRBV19,ASSIRGREETQY
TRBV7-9,ASHGQANNEKLF
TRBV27,ASAVGVLGYNEQF
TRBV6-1,ASSDTSGGSDTGELF
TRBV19,ASSSFGADTQY
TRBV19,ASSTSHYRAQNTGELF
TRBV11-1,ASRRASYNEQF